This T cell receptor beta chain was profiled in a study of shared clonotypes between healthy human individuals. A word on this clone: The antigen is unknown.

The data were produced by immunoSEQ multiplex PCR, yet TCRdb's version contains in-frame clones alone and is incomplete. Counted here are about 2.4 million clones, approximately 90% occurring once; the ten biggest clones make up about 0.13%. Germline CDR1 is SGHRS and CDR2 is YFSETQ. V gave up 3 bases and J gave up 4 bases, with 16 bases separating them. The CDR3 is made up of 15 amino acids. Study-level findings and limits: Sampling covered nothing but blood. Tissue TCR repertoires likely differ from those found in blood. Larger estimated richness was generally recorded for naive subsets relative to memory subsets.

The TCR originated in a man aged 18 to 30 in good health. Sequenced material: naive CD4+ T cells sorted from blood. The sample's subset: CD45RA+ positively selected. This chain joins TRBV5-1 and TRBJ1-2; possible D gene TRBD1, 6 bases. The DNA of the CDR3 is TGCGCCAGCAGCTGGGGGCGGGAGCTTAGCTATGGCTACACCTTC. Protein: CASSWGRELSYGYTF. The full variable domain, in which reference TRBV5-1 and TRBJ1-2 provide the parts outside the CDR3, is KAGVTQTPRYLIKTRGQQVTLSCSPISGHRSVSWYQQTPGQGLQFLFEYFSETQRNKGNFPGRFSGRQFSNSRSEMNVSTLELGDSALYLCASSWGRELSYGYTFGSGTRLTVV.